Each of the 4 T cell receptor beta chains below was sequenced from the same sample in a study of beta chain features in type 1 diabetes. Overall study results and limits: All four CD4+ subsets of Type 1 diabetes patients contained TCRB CDR3s that were moderately but significantly shorter.

The antigens for these receptors are not known. Expressed TCRB transcripts were sequenced after all isolated RNA was converted to cDNA. Method: immunoSEQ multiplex PCR; TCRdb's copy keeps in-frame clones and lacks some. The sample holds more than 250,000 clones, about a fifth seen once. Sequenced sample: naive CD4+ T cells from blood. These receptors came from a woman aged 40-49 years with type 1 diabetes.

The rearrangement joins TRBV27 to TRBJ2-2, with 7 bases matching TRBD2. This CDR3 spans 14 amino acids. From germline, CDR1 is MNHEY and CDR2 SMNVEV (reference sequence). The V gene end was trimmed by 2 bases and the J gene end by 5 bases; junction bases not matched to a gene: 2. The CDR3 region is CASSLGTTTGELFF. CDR3 sequence (DNA): TGTGCCAGCAGTTTAGGGACTACGACCGGGGAGCTGTTTTTT.

V usage is TRBV7-2 and J usage is TRBJ2-5, with 15 bases aligning to TRBD2. Trimming took 3 bases from V and 5 from J; bases not matched to a gene: 4. Germline V CDR1 and CDR2: SGHTA, FQGNSA. This CDR3 is built from 16 residues. The CDR3 loop reads CASSLQGLAGGETQYF. CDR3 coding DNA: TGTGCCAGCAGCTTGCAGGGACTAGCGGGGGGTGAGACCCAGTACTTC.

The gene calls are TRBV2 and TRBJ2-5; possible D gene TRBD1, 6 bases. Germline CDR1 and CDR2: SNHLY and FYNNEI. V gave up 6 bases and J gave up 3 bases, with 17 bases separating them. This CDR3 has 15 amino acids. The CDR3 loop reads CASRYGGRPEETQYF. For the CDR3, the DNA is TGTGCCAGCAGATATGGGGGCCGCCCGGAAGAGACCCAGTACTTC.

Comments on this clone: Other DNA variants within this sample encode the same CDR3. The chain recombines TRBV28 with TRBJ1-3, with unresolved D. The CDR3 loop spans 12 amino acids. In germline, CDR1 is MDHEN, CDR2 SYDVKM. The germline V and J ends were trimmed by 6 bases and 2 bases, with 5 bases remaining between them. The CDR3 sequence is CASSLPGNTIYF. Written as DNA, the CDR3 is TGTGCCAGCAGCCTCCCTGGAAACACCATATATTTT.